This entry concerns a single T cell receptor beta chain. A few counts support this clone. Its antigen target is currently unknown. The record has no base qualities; no much larger clone is one base away. From the germline V gene, CDR1 is SGHTA and CDR2 is FQGNSA. There are 13 amino acids in the CDR3, from cysteine to phenylalanine inclusive. Here the CDR3 DNA is all that survives: 39 bases in frame from base 1. V has 5 bases trimmed and J has 19 bases trimmed; junction bases matching no gene number 14. This sample is drawn from a study of OX40 agonist ivuxolimab in advanced cancers. About the full investigation: The costimulatory receptor OX40 (CD134) was targeted by ivuxolimab, a fully human IgG2 agonistic monoclonal antibody. Intravenous ivuxolimab was administered to patients every 2 weeks at six dose levels: 0.01, 0.1, 0.3, 1.5, 3 and 10 mg/kg. Of the approximately 50 dose-escalation patients, hepatocellular carcinoma was present in 19, melanoma in around 15, renal cell carcinoma in 9 and head and neck cancer in 9. In the dose-escalation cohort, around 80% of patients were male, and the mean age was around 65 years with a range of roughly 20 to 80. Prior anti-PD-1, anti-PD-L1 or anti-CTLA-4 therapy was permitted, and approximately 40% of dose-escalation patients had received checkpoint inhibitors. Three dose-escalation patients achieved partial responses, one with hepatocellular carcinoma and two with cutaneous melanoma. Peripheral TCRbeta sequencing was intended to test whether TCR sequence diversity was altered and clonal T-cell expansion was caused by ivuxolimab. The monotherapy dose-escalation portion (N = 52 patients) of the phase I ivuxolimab trial is reported in the paper. What the study reported, not specific to this receptor: In the 0.1-3.0 mg/kg groups, partial responders had among the lowest normalized peripheral clonal expansion, particularly in CD8+ T cells. Low levels of normalized T-cell clonal expansion were also shown by some nonresponding patients. Which antigens the clonally expanded peripheral T cells were specific for was not determined. After ivuxolimab, more expanded clones were found on average in CD8+ T cells than in CD4+ T cells. At doses from 0.1 to 3.0 mg/kg, clonal expansion was seen in both CD4+ and CD8+ blood T cells between baseline and week 6.

Patients with a history of autoimmune disease or receiving systemic immunosuppression were excluded from the trial. In every dose cohort, peripheral blood was drawn for TCR sequencing at baseline, cycle 4 day 1, and cycle 7 day 1. The samples were drawn from a first-in-human, open-label, multicenter phase I dose-escalation trial of ivuxolimab. Adults with locally advanced or metastatic head and neck squamous cell, hepatocellular, melanoma or renal cell carcinoma were enrolled in the trial. Before TCR sequencing, CD4+ T cells and CD8+ T cells from peripheral blood were sorted into separate populations. To sequence the TCRbeta CDR3 region, genomic DNA was isolated from the sorted cells. The immunoSEQ Assay was used to sequence the TCRbeta CDR3 regions. TCRdb mirrors the immuneACCESS table, restricted to in-frame sequences. Some clones are absent from its copies; in checked studies, under half trace to an unresolved V gene, and the reason for the others is unknown. For this sample there are 81,000 or so clones; 88% appear just once. 0.4% to 0.6% of the sample belongs to the ten largest clones.

The receptor was isolated from an adult with an advanced solid tumor such as melanoma, head and neck, liver or kidney cancer. The sequence links TRBV7-2 to TRBJ1-6, with 7 central nucleotides matching TRBD1. The sample was CD4+ or CD8+ T cells sorted from blood, taken in a trial of the OX40 agonist ivuxolimab. The nucleotide sequence reads as follows: TGTGCCAGCAGCCCACAGCATCGGGGACAGAGGCACTTT. Translated, this gives CASSPQHRGQRHF.